The rows below give T cell receptor beta chains drawn from one sample of a study of T-cell reconstitution after alpha-beta-depleted transplantation in children. TCRdb itself ran the PCR reads through MiXCR, one entry per CDR3 protein. The data show 210,000 or so distinct CDR3 sequences, around 9.5% seen once. Specimen: PBMCs from the stem cell graft donor, collected from the stem cell graft. The receptors were sampled from a human donor who donated a stem cell graft to a child with acute lymphoblastic leukemia. Both conserved end residues are part of each CDR3. D genes are given only for firm matches. Some rows mark clone size as missing; the rest say once, few, many or name a class of expanded clone.

TRBJ2-3 | TRBD2 | TRBV20-1 | many | CSARDVAGPDTQYF | TGCAGTGCTAGAGACGTAGCGGGGCCAGATACGCAGTATTTT
TRBJ1-1 | . | TRBV6-5 | many | CASSYNSYTEAFF | TGTGCCAGCAGTTATAACAGCTACACTGAAGCTTTCTTT
TRBJ1-1 | . | TRBV6-1 | . | CASSENGPNTEAFF | TGTGCCAGCAGTGAAAATGGACCGAACACTGAAGCTTTCTTT
TRBJ1-2 | . | TRBV4-2 | . | CASSQGVAGEGVNYGYTF | TGTGCCAGCAGCCAAGGAGTGGCAGGGGAGGGTGTGAACTATGGCTACACCTTC
TRBJ2-1 | . | TRBV19 | . | CASSIGLAKYNEQFF | TGTGCCAGTAGTATTGGATTAGCCAAATACAATGAGCAGTTCTTC
TRBJ2-3 | . | TRBV5-1 | . | CASSLGPRPTDTQYF | TGCGCCAGCAGCTTGGGTCCCAGACCCACAGATACGCAGTATTTT
TRBJ2-3 | . | TRBV5-1 | many | CASSLSDLGTDTQYF | TGCGCCAGCAGCTTGTCCGACCTGGGCACAGATACGCAGTATTTT
TRBJ2-3 | . | TRBV7-2 | few | CASSPAVSSTDTQYF | TGTGCCAGCAGCCCCGCGGTCTCGAGCACAGATACGCAGTATTTT
TRBJ1-2 | TRBD1 | TRBV27 | many | CASSLSRGQGLSYGYTF | TGTGCCAGCAGTTTATCGCGAGGACAGGGCCTAAGCTATGGCTACACCTTC
TRBJ2-3 | . | TRBV7-9 | . | CASSLIAGTDTQYF | TGTGCCAGCAGCTTAATCGCGGGCACAGATACGCAGTATTTT
TRBJ2-2 | TRBD1 | TRBV29-1 | few | CSVAHGDRLGTGELFF | TGCAGCGTCGCCCACGGGGACAGGTTGGGGACCGGGGAGCTGTTTTTT
TRBJ1-1 | . | TRBV12-3/TRBV12-4 | . | CASSLTQGVDTEAFF | TGTGCCAGCAGTCTTACACAGGGAGTAGACACTGAAGCTTTCTTT
TRBJ2-1 | . | TRBV19 | many | CASSIVGSNEQFF | TGTGCCAGTAGTATAGTCGGAAGCAATGAGCAGTTCTTC
TRBJ1-1 | TRBD1 | TRBV6-1 | many | CASTKDRAVTEAFF | TGTGCCAGCACCAAGGACAGGGCAGTAACTGAAGCTTTCTTT
TRBJ1-1 | . | TRBV6-5 | many | CASSHAEGWMNTEAFF | TGTGCCAGCAGCCACGCCGAAGGTTGGATGAACACTGAAGCTTTCTTT
TRBJ2-5 | . | TRBV3-1 | . | CASSQLGGRGGFQETQYF | TGTGCCAGCAGCCAACTAGGGGGGAGAGGGGGCTTTCAGGAGACCCAGTACTTC
TRBJ2-3 | . | TRBV20-1 | . | CSAPLPRLNTNTQYF | TGCAGTGCCCCCCTTCCACGGCTTAACACAAATACGCAGTATTTT
TRBJ1-4 | . | TRBV10-2 | few | CASPQNIDEKLFF | TGCGCCAGCCCACAAAATATTGATGAAAAACTGTTTTTT
TRBJ1-1 | . | TRBV27 | many | CASSFTGLGTEAFF | TGTGCCAGCAGTTTTACGGGGCTCGGCACTGAAGCTTTCTTT
TRBJ2-3 | TRBD2 | TRBV5-1 | many | CASSLGGGAMIQRNTDTQYF | TGCGCCAGCAGCTTGGGGGGGGGAGCAATGATCCAGCGGAACACAGATACGCAGTATTTT
TRBJ2-1 | . | TRBV11-3 | many | CASSLGGGSPYDEQFF | TGTGCCAGCAGCTTAGGTGGGGGGAGTCCTTACGATGAGCAGTTCTTC
TRBJ2-7 | . | TRBV20-1 | many | CSASTGYEQYF | TGCAGTGCTTCGACAGGTTACGAGCAGTACTTC
TRBJ2-5 | . | TRBV7-6 | few | CASSFLAYETQYF | TGTGCCAGCAGCTTCCTAGCGTACGAGACCCAGTACTTC
TRBJ2-1 | . | TRBV5-1 | few | CASSLGGGTANEQFF | TGCGCCAGCAGCTTGGGGGGAGGGACAGCCAATGAGCAGTTCTTC
TRBJ1-1 | . | TRBV5-1 | few | CASSVGWGNTEAFF | TGCGCCAGCAGCGTTGGTTGGGGGAACACTGAAGCTTTCTTT
TRBJ2-1 | TRBD1 | TRBV7-2 | . | CASSSYDRGSYNEQFF | TGTGCCAGCAGTAGTTACGACAGGGGATCCTACAATGAGCAGTTCTTC
TRBJ1-5 | . | TRBV15 | . | CATSRDGLGGYSNQPQHF | TGTGCCACCAGCAGAGATGGGCTGGGGGGTTATAGCAATCAGCCCCAGCATTTT
TRBJ2-7 | TRBD1 | TRBV29-1 | many | CSVGQGPIYEQYF | TGCAGCGTTGGACAGGGGCCTATTTACGAGCAGTACTTC
TRBJ1-1 | . | TRBV27 | few | CASSFSLMGLNTEAFF | TGTGCCAGCAGTTTCAGCCTGATGGGTTTGAACACTGAAGCTTTCTTT
TRBJ1-2 | TRBD1 | TRBV6-1 | many | CASIDRGLNAGYTF | TGTGCCAGCATTGACAGGGGATTAAATGCTGGCTACACCTTC
TRBJ2-1 | . | TRBV5-1 | few | CASSLSGADNEQFF | TGCGCCAGCAGCTTGTCGGGGGCCGACAATGAGCAGTTCTTC
TRBJ1-2 | TRBD1 | TRBV20-1 | many | CSAGDRAGGYTF | TGCAGTGCTGGGGACAGGGCTGGCGGCTACACCTTC
TRBJ2-3 | TRBD2 | TRBV2 | many | CASSEGLAGEIDTQYF | TGTGCCAGCAGTGAAGGCCTAGCGGGGGAGATCGATACGCAGTATTTT
TRBJ2-3 | TRBD2 | TRBV20-1 | . | CSVPRGGVTDTQYF | TGCAGTGTTCCACGGGGGGGGGTCACAGATACGCAGTATTTT
TRBJ2-3 | TRBD1 | TRBV11-3 | . | CASSWGQLPTDTQYF | TGTGCCAGCAGCTGGGGACAGCTACCCACAGATACGCAGTATTTT
TRBJ2-7 | . | TRBV2 | . | CASSERGNEQYF | TGTGCCAGCAGTGAACGGGGGAACGAGCAGTACTTC
TRBJ1-6 | . | TRBV7-8 | few | CASSLLRGSPLHF | TGTGCCAGCAGCTTACTCCGGGGTTCACCCCTCCACTTT
TRBJ2-7 | TRBD1 | TRBV15 | many | CATPGQGLYLYEQYF | TGTGCCACCCCGGGACAGGGATTATACCTCTACGAGCAGTACTTC
TRBJ1-2 | . | TRBV14 | many | CASSQFAGTDYGYTF | TGTGCCAGCAGCCAATTTGCAGGCACCGACTATGGCTACACCTTC
TRBJ2-1 | . | TRBV7-2 | few | CASSLLRTNNEQFF | TGTGCCAGCAGCTTACTTCGCACTAACAATGAGCAGTTCTTC
TRBJ1-6 | . | TRBV12-3/TRBV12-4 | . | CASSSRRQAYNSPLHF | TGTGCCAGCAGTTCCCGCCGCCAGGCCTATAATTCACCCCTCCACTTT
TRBJ1-1 | . | TRBV5-6 | . | CASSIVRGRGAEAFF | TGTGCCAGCAGCATAGTTCGGGGGCGCGGAGCTGAAGCTTTCTTT
TRBJ1-4 | . | TRBV6-1 | many | CASSPDDEKLFF | TGTGCCAGCAGCCCCGACGATGAAAAACTGTTTTTT
TRBJ2-3 | . | TRBV4-1 | . | CASSQDPADTQYF | TGCGCCAGCAGCCAAGATCCCGCAGATACGCAGTATTTT